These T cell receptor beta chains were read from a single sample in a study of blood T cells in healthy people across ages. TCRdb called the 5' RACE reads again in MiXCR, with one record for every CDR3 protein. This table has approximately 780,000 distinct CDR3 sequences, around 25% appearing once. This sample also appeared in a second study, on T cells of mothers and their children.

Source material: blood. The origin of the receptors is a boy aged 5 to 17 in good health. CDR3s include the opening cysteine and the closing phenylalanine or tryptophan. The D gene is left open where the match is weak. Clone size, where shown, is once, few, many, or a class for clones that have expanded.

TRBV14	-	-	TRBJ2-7	TGTGCCAGCAGCCAAGAAAGGCCCTCCCGTGACGAGCAGTACTTC	CASSQERPSRDEQYF
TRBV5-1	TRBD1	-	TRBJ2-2	TGCGCCACCGGGACAGGGGCCTCGAACACCGGGGAGCTGTTTTTT	CATGTGASNTGELFF
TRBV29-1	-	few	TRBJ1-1	TGCAGCCCGCCGGGGGGCGAGAACACTGAAGCTTTCTTT	CSPPGGENTEAFF
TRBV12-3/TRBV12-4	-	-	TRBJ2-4	TGTGCCAGCGGTTTAGACCCGTACAAATTAGCCAAAAACATTCAGTACTTC	CASGLDPYKLAKNIQYF
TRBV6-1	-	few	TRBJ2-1	TGTGCCAGAAGTCAAAAATGGGGGGCCGAGCAGTTCTTC	CARSQKWGAEQFF
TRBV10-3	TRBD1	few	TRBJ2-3	TGTGCCATCAGGGGGACAGGGGCCCACACAGATACGCAGTATTTT	CAIRGTGAHTDTQYF
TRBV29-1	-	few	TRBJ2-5	TGCAGCGGAACGGTCGGGTACAGGCTGGAGACCCAGTACTTC	CSGTVGYRLETQYF
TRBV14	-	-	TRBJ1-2	TGTGCCAGCAGCCAAGAAAGGCTAATGAGTCCCTATGGCTACACCTTC	CASSQERLMSPYGYTF
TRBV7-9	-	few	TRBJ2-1	TGTGCCAGCAGCCCCCCAACAGTGGGTGATGAGCAGTTCTTC	CASSPPTVGDEQFF
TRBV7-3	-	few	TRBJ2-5	TGTGCCAGCAGCTTACAGCTTTGGGAGACCCAGTACTTC	CASSLQLWETQYF